A single sample is the source of the 5 T cell receptor beta chains below, sequenced in a study of OX40 agonist ivuxolimab in advanced cancers. The assay was immunoSEQ multiplex PCR, and TCRdb's table has in-frame clones only and misses some. The repertoire holds tens of thousands of clones, with around 90% as singletons. The specimen was CD4+ or CD8+ T cells sorted from blood, collected in a trial of the OX40 agonist ivuxolimab. These receptors were taken from an adult with an advanced solid tumor such as melanoma, head and neck, liver or kidney cancer.

This rearrangement joins TRBV19 to TRBJ2-1, with D hard to call. The V gene's germline CDR1 is LNHDA and CDR2 SQIVND (reference sequence). Trimming stripped 5 bases from V and 2 bases from J, with 13 bases between. The CDR3 length is 15 residues. The CDR3 bases are TGTGCCAGTAGTCTGGATTCAGTCCCCTACAATGAGCAGTTCTTC. Protein: CASSLDSVPYNEQFF.

The chain carries TRBV14 and TRBJ2-7, with D perhaps assigned TRBD1 or TRBD2 (5 bases each). CDR3 length: 19 amino acids. With 4 bases removed from V and 0 bases from J, the gap between germline ends came to 25 bases. Germline-derived CDR1 and CDR2 are SGHDN and FVKESK. This CDR3 reads CASSPFAGTLRDFSYEQYF. CDR3 DNA sequence: TGTGCCAGCAGCCCCTTTGCCGGGACCCTGCGTGATTTCTCCTACGAGCAGTACTTC.

V is TRBV7-6 and J is TRBJ2-1; TRBD2 might be the D (5 bases). Between the trimmed V and J ends, which lost 4 bases and 9 bases, there was a span of 13 bases. Per the germline V gene, CDR1 is SGHVS and CDR2 is FNYEAQ. This CDR3 contains 13 residues. CDR3 sequence reads: CASSSGPSGEQFF. The CDR3 region has the DNA TGTGCCAGCAGCTCCGGGCCCAGCGGTGAGCAGTTCTTC.

The chain is built from TRBV25-1 and TRBJ2-3; D uncertain. From germline, CDR1 is MGHDK and CDR2 SYGVNS. V lost 0 bases to trimming and J lost 3 bases, with 7 bases between them. The CDR3 spans 14 residues. The CDR3 nucleotides are TGTGCCAGCAGTGAATATGGTTTGACAGATACGCAGTATTTT. It specifies CASSEYGLTDTQYF.

The V call is TRBV7-9, the J call TRBJ2-1, with D unresolved. V was clipped by 2 bases and J by 6 bases, with 8 bases between them. CDR3 length: 13 amino acids. Germline lookup yields CDR1 SEHNR and CDR2 FQNEAQ (reference sequence). The CDR3 DNA sequence: TGTGCCAGCAGCTTATCGCCACCCAATGAGCAGTTCTTC. Its protein is CASSLSPPNEQFF.